This TCR beta chain appears in the sequencing data of a study of OX40 agonist ivuxolimab in advanced cancers. Across the study: Partial responses were achieved by three patients, one with hepatocellular carcinoma and two with cutaneous melanoma.

Germline values: CDR1 LNHNV, CDR2 YYDKDF (reference sequence). V was trimmed by 0 bases and J by 2 bases, leaving 15 bases between them. The CDR3 covers 17 residues. Clones were read by immunoSEQ multiplex PCR, and TCRdb kept only the in-frame ones, dropping some. The table lists roughly 100,000 clones, 70% to 90% of them singletons. The sequenced sample was CD4+ or CD8+ T cells sorted from blood, obtained in a trial of the OX40 agonist ivuxolimab. The TCR sequence derives from an adult with an advanced solid tumor such as melanoma, head and neck, liver or kidney cancer. This sequence joins TRBV15 and TRBJ2-3; tentative D call: TRBD2 (6 bases). CDR3 sequence: CATSREALGLNTDTQYF. Written as DNA, the CDR3 is TGTGCCACCAGCAGAGAGGCGCTCGGACTAAACACAGATACGCAGTATTTT. The variable domain in full, with the rest retrieved from reference TRBV15 and TRBJ2-3, is DAMVIQNPRYQVTQFGKPVTLSCSQTLNHNVMYWYQQKSSQAPKLLFHYYDKDFNNEADTPDNFQSRRPNTSFCFLDIRSPGLGDTAMYLCATSREALGLNTDTQYFGPGTRLTVL.